The 28 T cell receptor beta chains below come from one sample, sequenced in a study of blood T cell repertoires in COVID-19. Here immunoSEQ multiplex PCR was the method, and the copy in TCRdb shows in-frame clones only, minus some. The sample has 150,000 or so clones, roughly 83% seen once. Sequenced sample: PBMCs or T cells enriched from blood (not recorded which). The receptors here all came from a man in his sixties or seventies who had been exposed to COVID-19.

V and J are TRBV6-5 and TRBJ2-7; possible D gene TRBD2, 6 bases. Germline V gene sequence: CDR1 MNHEY, CDR2 SVGAGI. The V end lost 5 bases, the J end lost 2 bases, and 16 bases lay between the germline ends. The length of the CDR3 is 15 residues. The CDR3 nucleotides read TGTGCCAGCAGTCGACGGAGCTCGGGGGCCTACGAGCAGTACTTC. Translating gives CASSRRSSGAYEQYF.

The rearrangement links TRBV6-5 to TRBJ1-4; D not certain. The ends were cut back, 8 bases at V and 5 bases at J, with 6 bases in the middle. The germline V gene has CDR1 MNHEY and CDR2 SVGAGI. The CDR3 is made up of 11 amino acids. CDR3 DNA sequence: TGTGCCAGCGGGAGAAATGAAAAACTGTTTTTT. This gives the protein CASGRNEKLFF.

The chain uses TRBV28 and TRBJ2-1; 8 bases align to TRBD1. The CDR3 covers 17 residues. Germline V CDR1 and CDR2: MDHEN, SYDVKM. The trim removed 2 bases at V and 5 bases at J, leaving 11 bases unmatched. The CDR3 DNA is TGTGCCAGCAGTTTAGGTACCAGGGGGCTAGCGAACAATGAGCAGTTCTTC. It encodes CASSLGTRGLANNEQFF.

The chain employs TRBV29-1 and TRBJ2-7; tentatively, D is TRBD1 (6 bases). Looked up from germline, CDR1 is SQVTM and CDR2 is ANQGSEA. Trimming removed 7 bases at V and 2 bases at J, with 12 bases between. The CDR3 is 12 amino acids. CDR3: CSARDTAYEQYF. CDR3 nucleotides: TGCAGCGCCCGGGACACAGCCTACGAGCAGTACTTC.

This clone was detected a few times. The chain has TRBV27 and TRBJ2-1, with 13 bases identical to TRBD2. V dropped 2 bases and J dropped 9; count of bases not matched to a gene: 7. The germline V gene has CDR1 MNHEY and CDR2 SMNVEV (reference sequence). CDR3 size: 16 residues. CDR3 bases: TGTGCCAGCAGTTTAGTGGGCACTAGCGGGAGGGCTGAGCAGTTCTTC. Protein sequence: CASSLVGTSGRAEQFF.

The chain couples TRBV7-2 to TRBJ2-3, with 9 positions matching TRBD2. J lost 3 bases, V lost 5 bases, and 6 bases had no gene match. CDR1 and CDR2 (germline): SGHTA, FQGNSA. The CDR3 contains 15 residues. The chain's CDR3 is CASSLGLARTDTQYF. The CDR3 DNA reads as TGTGCCAGCAGCCTTGGACTAGCGCGTACAGATACGCAGTATTTT.

V gene TRBV11-2 combines with J gene TRBJ2-7; 7 nucleotides line up with TRBD2. The CDR3 has 15 amino acids. V shed 1 base, J shed 2 bases, and the junction held 5 bases outside the gene matches. CDR1 and CDR2 from the germline V gene are SGHAT and FQNNGV. CDR3: CASSLVSSGAYEQYF. The CDR3 bases are TGTGCCAGCAGCTTAGTCTCTAGCGGTGCCTACGAGCAGTACTTC.

This sequence joins TRBV27 and TRBJ1-1; no firm D call. Germline V gene sequence: CDR1 MNHEY, CDR2 SMNVEV (reference sequence). Trimming removed 3 bases from V and 4 bases from J, with 15 bases in between. This CDR3 comprises 15 residues. CDR3 bases: TGTGCCAGCAGTTTGGGAGGGAGAGGGATCACTGAAGCTTTCTTT. It translates to CASSLGGRGITEAFF.

The chain is built from TRBV3-1 (or the pseudogene TRBV3-2) and TRBJ2-7, with 12 bases aligning to TRBD1. CDR3 size: 15 residues. In germline, CDR1 is LGHDT, CDR2 YNNKEL (reference sequence). J was trimmed by 5 bases and V by 2 bases; bases with no gene match: 4. The chain's CDR3 is CASSQPGTGGDEQYF. The CDR3 DNA is TGTGCCAGCAGCCAACCCGGGACAGGGGGCGACGAGCAGTACTTC.

The rearrangement links TRBV7-9 to TRBJ1-1; weak D call: TRBD1 (5 bases). There are 14 residues in the CDR3. The germline V gene encodes CDR1 SEHNR and CDR2 FQNEAQ (reference sequence). The germline V and J ends were trimmed by 4 bases and 2 bases, with 11 bases remaining between them. The CDR3 DNA is TGTGCCAGCAGCTCGACAGCTTTAAACACTGAAGCTTTCTTT. It translates to CASSSTALNTEAFF.

The chain combines TRBV25-1 with TRBJ1-5; D is undetermined. Trimming left V 2 bases short and J 9 bases short, with 11 bases between. Germline CDR1 and CDR2: MGHDK and SYGVNS. CDR3 length equals 13 residues. CDR3 coding DNA: TGTGCCAGCAGTGAAGGAGAGCTTCGGCCCCAGCATTTT. Translation: CASSEGELRPQHF.

CDR3 coding DNA: TGTGCCATCAAAGCGCAAGCCCTACGGGGAGCGCCCTATGGCTACACCTTC. Amino acids: CAIKAQALRGAPYGYTF. The V and J genes are TRBV7-2 and TRBJ1-2; no reliable D call. The CDR3 has 17 amino acids. V was cut by 10 bases and J by 4 bases, with 28 bases left in between. Per the germline V gene, CDR1 is SGHTA and CDR2 is FQGNSA.

CDR3 amino acids: CSATSYAEQFF. Written as DNA, the CDR3 is TGCAGTGCTACAAGCTACGCCGAGCAGTTCTTC. The V call is TRBV20-1, the J call TRBJ2-1; D ambiguous. The V and J ends lost 4 bases and 10 bases respectively, with 11 bases between them. The CDR3 has 11 amino acids. CDR1 is DFQATT, CDR2 SNEGSKA, per germline (reference sequence).

This chain uses TRBV9 with TRBJ2-1; 8 bases align to TRBD2. J gave up 8 bases and V 4 bases, and 11 bases lay outside the gene matches. The CDR3 totals 15 residues. Germline CDR1 is SGDLS and CDR2 is YYNGEE. The CDR3: CASSIGLASSDEQFF. DNA of the CDR3: TGTGCCAGCAGCATCGGACTAGCATCCAGCGATGAGCAGTTCTTC. Complete variable domain (other parts from reference TRBV9 and TRBJ2-1): DSGVTQTPKHLITATGQRVTLRCSPRSGDLSVYWYQQSLDQGLQFLIQYYNGEERAKGNILERFSAQQFPDLHSELNLSSLELGDSALYFCASSIGLASSDEQFFGPGTRLTVL.

This clone was recorded a few times. The V gene is TRBV10-3, the J gene TRBJ1-5; a possible D gene is TRBD1 (6 bases). Trimming cost V 6 bases and J 4 bases, with 16 bases left between them. The CDR3 loop spans 15 amino acids. Germline CDR1 and CDR2: ENHRY and SYGVKD. CDR3 residues: CAIRAGVGENQPQHF. CDR3 in DNA: TGTGCCATCAGAGCAGGGGTGGGTGAAAATCAGCCCCAGCATTTT.

The chain recombines TRBV10-2 with TRBJ1-1; D is perhaps TRBD1 (5 bases). V was trimmed by 9 bases and J by 8 bases, leaving 28 bases between them. The CDR3 totals 16 residues. Germline V lookup: CDR1 WSHSY, CDR2 SAAADI. This CDR3 reads CASQPTEAVHYHEAFF. The DNA for the CDR3 is TGCGCCAGTCAACCGACAGAAGCCGTCCACTATCACGAAGCTTTCTTT.

V gene TRBV12-3 or TRBV12-4 combines with J gene TRBJ1-2; 7 bases are a match to TRBD1. Trimming cost V 6 bases and J 5 bases; bases outside gene matches: 6. This CDR3 has 13 residues. CDR3 DNA: TGTGCCAGCAGCCCGGGACAGTATTATGGCTACACCTTC. Translation gives CASSPGQYYGYTF.

This clone was counted once. The chain joins TRBV24-1 to TRBJ2-3, with 7 bases identical to TRBD2. The V and J ends lost 0 bases and 6 bases, in that order; junction bases with no gene match: 8. The CDR3 is 16 amino acids. Germline CDR1 KGHDR, CDR2 SFDVKD. The CDR3 coding sequence is TGTGCCACCAGTGATTTGCGGACGGGAGGAAGGGATACGCAGTATTTT. This encodes CATSDLRTGGRDTQYF.

This chain connects TRBV5-1 to TRBJ1-3; 10 bases match TRBD1. The length of the CDR3 is 17 residues. The trim removed 1 base at V and 3 bases at J, leaving 7 bases unmatched. Germline loops: CDR1 SGHRS, CDR2 YFSETQ. The CDR3 region is CASSLLADRGLGNTIYF. Written as DNA, the CDR3 is TGCGCCAGCAGCTTGCTCGCTGACAGGGGGCTTGGAAACACCATATATTTT.

The genes are TRBV11-2 and TRBJ1-1; D not resolved. Trimming stripped 6 bases from V and 3 bases from J, with 14 bases between. This CDR3 has 14 amino acids. CDR1 is SGHAT and CDR2 is FQNNGV in the germline V gene. The chain's CDR3 is CASSFAGSYTEAFF. The CDR3 DNA reads as TGTGCCAGCAGTTTCGCCGGTAGCTACACTGAAGCTTTCTTT.

The chain joins TRBV7-6 to TRBJ2-7, with 9 bases that match TRBD1. The V gene's germline CDR1 is SGHVS and CDR2 FNYEAQ. V shed 9 bases, J shed 3 bases, and the junction held 9 bases outside the gene matches. This CDR3 region has 14 residues. The CDR3 DNA is TGTGCCAGTTCCCGGGACAGGGAGTTCTACGAGCAGTACTTC. It codes for CASSRDREFYEQYF.

This clone was recorded a few times. V usage is TRBV7-2 and J usage is TRBJ1-6; 7 nucleotides line up with TRBD1. Germline V gene lookup returns CDR1 SGHTA and CDR2 FQGNSA. Trimming cost V 3 bases and J 7 bases; bases outside gene matches: 6. This CDR3 region has 15 residues. Here the CDR3 reads CASSFTGARNSPLHF. CDR3 coding DNA: TGTGCCAGCAGCTTTACAGGGGCAAGGAATTCACCCCTCCACTTT.

This clone appeared a single time. The genes are TRBV4-3 and TRBJ1-5; tentative D call: TRBD1 (5 bases). Germline CDR1 LGHNA, CDR2 YSLEER. Trimming shortened V by 0 bases and J by 0 bases, and 24 bases separated the two germline ends. The CDR3 contains 21 residues. CDR3 nucleotide sequence: TGCGCCAGCAGCCAAGACTGGGGGGAGATTCTACAGAAAAATAGCAATCAGCCCCAGCATTTT. Its translation is CASSQDWGEILQKNSNQPQHF.

About this clone: Other DNA sequences in the sample encode the same CDR3. The chain joins TRBV2 to TRBJ2-2, with 9 bases lining up with TRBD1. Looked up from germline, CDR1 is SNHLY and CDR2 is FYNNEI. This CDR3 region has 15 residues. Trimming took 6 bases from V and 1 from J; bases not matched to a gene: 3. The CDR3 nucleotides read TGTGCCAGCAGCCCGGGACAGGGGAACACCGGGGAGCTGTTTTTT. This translates into CASSPGQGNTGELFF.

The chain employs TRBV7-2 and TRBJ2-5; TRBD2 agrees at 7 bases. The CDR3 runs 14 residues. Germline CDR1 reads SGHTA; CDR2 reads FQGNSA. With 1 base clipped from V and 5 bases from J, the junction kept 4 bases outside the gene matches. CDR3: CASSLGVGGETQYF. Here the CDR3 DNA reads TGTGCCAGCAGCTTAGGGGTCGGGGGGGAGACCCAGTACTTC.

The chain joins TRBV5-1 to TRBJ2-1; a possible D gene is TRBD1 (5 bases). Germline CDR1 is SGHRS and CDR2 is YFSETQ. Trimming stripped 0 bases from V and 8 bases from J, with 18 bases between. The CDR3 consists of 16 residues. CDR3 DNA sequence: TGCGCCAGCAGCTTGGCCAATCAGGGTTTGATTTATGAGCAGTTCTTC. Its protein product is CASSLANQGLIYEQFF.

The chain combines TRBV7-8 with TRBJ1-6; D unresolved. V was cut by 4 bases and J by 5 bases, with 12 bases left in between. Germline CDR1 reads SGHVS; CDR2 reads FQNEAQ. The CDR3 covers 15 residues. The CDR3 protein is CASSSRRTNNSPLHF. The DNA for the CDR3 is TGTGCCAGCAGCTCCAGACGGACTAATAATTCACCCCTCCACTTT.

V gene TRBV7-9 combines with J gene TRBJ1-1; 7 bases are a match to TRBD1. This CDR3 has 15 amino acids. Trimming took 6 bases from V and 2 from J; bases not matched to a gene: 9. From germline, CDR1 is SEHNR and CDR2 FQNEAQ (reference sequence). CDR3 amino acids: CASRSYTGDNTEAFF. The CDR3 DNA is TGTGCCAGCAGGTCTTATACAGGGGATAACACTGAAGCTTTCTTT.